Sequencing of this TCR beta chain was carried out in a study of T cell responses to AZD1222 COVID-19 vaccine. Details on this clone: What it recognizes is unknown.

General study points: Vaccination with two AZD1222 doses was followed by a rise in Spike-specific TCR breadth and depth. Per reports, nearly half of all spike-specific TCRs target regions that are unmutated in variants. Repertoires were collected only later (after the peak T cell response had occurred).

The data were produced by immunoSEQ multiplex PCR, yet TCRdb's version contains in-frame clones alone and is incomplete. The sample contains about 140,000 clones, roughly 87% of which appear only once. The source material was peripheral blood, sampled 28 days after the second AZD1222 dose. This TCR was sampled from an adult who received the AZD1222 COVID-19 vaccine.

The CDR3 bases are TGTGCCAGCAGCTTGGGTGCAGGGTACGGGGAGCAGTACTTC. Amino acid sequence: CASSLGAGYGEQYF. The V gene is TRBV5-6, the J gene TRBJ2-7; D may be TRBD1 (5 bases). Germline-derived CDR1 and CDR2 are SGHDT and YYEEEE. Trimming removed 0 bases at V and 7 bases at J, with 14 bases between. The length of the CDR3 is 14 residues.